The sequence of this T cell receptor (beta chain) was determined in a study of control samples from healthy donors and cancer patients. Sequencing used immunoSEQ multiplex PCR; TCRdb keeps in-frame clones, though not all of them. This sample has 130,000 or so clones, with roughly 92% found just once. V was clipped by 4 bases and J by 4 bases, with 6 bases between them. This CDR3 comprises 12 residues. Germline CDR1 and CDR2: SGHDT and YYEEEE. The sequenced material came from blood. The J gene is TRBJ1-5, the V gene TRBV5-6, with D unclear. The origin of this receptor is a man between 40 and 49 years old in good health. The CDR3 DNA is TGTGCCAGCAGCCCGAGGAATCAGCCCCAGCATTTT. Translating gives CASSPRNQPQHF. Variable domain in full (rest from reference TRBV5-6 and TRBJ1-5): DAGVTQSPTHLIKTRGQQVTLRCSPKSGHDTVSWYQQALGQGPQFIFQYYEEEERQRGNFPDRFSGHQFPNYSSELNVNALLLGDSALYLCASSPRNQPQHFGDGTRLSIL.